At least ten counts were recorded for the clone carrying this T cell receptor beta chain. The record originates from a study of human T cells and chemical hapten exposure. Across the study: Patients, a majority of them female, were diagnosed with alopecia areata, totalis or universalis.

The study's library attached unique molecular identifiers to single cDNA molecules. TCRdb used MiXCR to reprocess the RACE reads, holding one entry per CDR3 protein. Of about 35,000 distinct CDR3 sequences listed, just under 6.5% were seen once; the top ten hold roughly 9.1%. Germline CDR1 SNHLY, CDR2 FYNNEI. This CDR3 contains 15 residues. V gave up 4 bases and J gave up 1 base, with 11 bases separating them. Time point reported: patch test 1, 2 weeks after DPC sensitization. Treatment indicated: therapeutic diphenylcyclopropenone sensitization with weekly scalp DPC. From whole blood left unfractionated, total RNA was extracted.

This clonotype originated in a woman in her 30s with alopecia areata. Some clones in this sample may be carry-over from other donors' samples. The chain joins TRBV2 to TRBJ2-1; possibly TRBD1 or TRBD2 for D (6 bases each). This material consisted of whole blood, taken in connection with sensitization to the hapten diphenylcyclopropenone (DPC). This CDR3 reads CASSATGTSYNEQFF. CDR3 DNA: TGTGCCAGCAGTGCAACAGGGACTTCCTACAATGAGCAGTTCTTC.